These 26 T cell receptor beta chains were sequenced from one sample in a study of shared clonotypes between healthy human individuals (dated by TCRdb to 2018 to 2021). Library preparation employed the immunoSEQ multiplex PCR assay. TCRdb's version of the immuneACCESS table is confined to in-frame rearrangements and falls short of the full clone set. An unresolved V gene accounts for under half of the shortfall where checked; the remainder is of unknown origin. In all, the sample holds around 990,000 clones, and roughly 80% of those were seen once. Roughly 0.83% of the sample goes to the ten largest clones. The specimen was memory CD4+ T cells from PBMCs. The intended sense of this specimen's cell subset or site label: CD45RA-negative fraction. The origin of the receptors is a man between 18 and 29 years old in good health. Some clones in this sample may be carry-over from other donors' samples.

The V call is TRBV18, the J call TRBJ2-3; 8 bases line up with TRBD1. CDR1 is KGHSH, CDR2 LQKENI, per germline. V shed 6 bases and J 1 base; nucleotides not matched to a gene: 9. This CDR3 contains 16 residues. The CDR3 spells CASSHWNRGGTDTQYF. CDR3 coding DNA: TGTGCCAGCTCCCATTGGAACAGGGGGGGCACAGATACGCAGTATTTT.

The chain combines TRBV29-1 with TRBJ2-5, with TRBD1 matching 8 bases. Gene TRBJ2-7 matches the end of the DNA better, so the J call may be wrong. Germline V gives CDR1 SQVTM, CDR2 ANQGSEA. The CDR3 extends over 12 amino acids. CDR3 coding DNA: TGCAGCGCCAGGACAGGGACCTACGAGCAGTACTTC. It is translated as CSARTGTYEQYF.

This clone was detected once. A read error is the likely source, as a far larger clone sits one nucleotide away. The CDR3 loop reads CVSSEAVKLTEAFF. The CDR3 DNA is TGTGTCAGCAGTGAAGCTGTAAAACTGACTGAAGCTTTCTTT. The gene calls are TRBV2 and TRBJ1-1; no reliable D call. The CDR3 contains 14 residues. Germline-derived CDR1 and CDR2 are SNHLY and FYNNEI.

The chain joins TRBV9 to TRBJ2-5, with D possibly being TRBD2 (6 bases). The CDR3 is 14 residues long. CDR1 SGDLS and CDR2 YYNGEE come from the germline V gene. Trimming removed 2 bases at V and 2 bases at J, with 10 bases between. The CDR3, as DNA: TGTGCCAGCAGCGTCGGACTATCTCAAGAGACCCAGTACTTC. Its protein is CASSVGLSQETQYF.

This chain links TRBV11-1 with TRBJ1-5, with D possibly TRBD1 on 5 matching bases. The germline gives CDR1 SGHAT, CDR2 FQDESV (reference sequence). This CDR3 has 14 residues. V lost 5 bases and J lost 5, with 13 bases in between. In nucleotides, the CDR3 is TGTGCCAGCAGCGCAGGGAGGGGAGATCAGCCCCAGCATTTT. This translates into CASSAGRGDQPQHF.

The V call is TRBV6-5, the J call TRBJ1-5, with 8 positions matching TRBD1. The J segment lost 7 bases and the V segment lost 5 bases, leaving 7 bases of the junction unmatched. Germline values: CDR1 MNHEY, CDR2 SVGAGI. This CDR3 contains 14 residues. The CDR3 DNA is TGTGCCAGCAGTCGGACAGGGTTTGACCAGCCCCAGCATTTT. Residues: CASSRTGFDQPQHF.

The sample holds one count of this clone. The CDR3 loop is CASSWGRNHYEQYF. The CDR3 DNA reads as TGTGCCAGCAGCTGGGGCCGGAACCACTACGAGCAGTACTTC. The J gene is TRBJ2-7, the V gene TRBV5-6, with D maybe TRBD1 (5 bases). The CDR3 length is 14 residues. Deletions cut 3 bases from V and 3 bases from J, with 13 bases between. Germline CDR1 is SGHDT and CDR2 is YYEEEE. Looking up the rest from reference TRBV5-6 and TRBJ2-7 gives the full variable domain: DAGVTQSPTHLIKTRGQQVTLRCSPKSGHDTVSWYQQALGQGPQFIFQYYEEEERQRGNFPDRFSGHQFPNYSSELNVNALLLGDSALYLCASSWGRNHYEQYFGPGTRLTVT.

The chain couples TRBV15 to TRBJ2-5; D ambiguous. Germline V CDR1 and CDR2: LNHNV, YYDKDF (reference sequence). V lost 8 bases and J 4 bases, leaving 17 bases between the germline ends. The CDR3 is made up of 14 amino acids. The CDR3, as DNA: TGTGCCACCTCCCAGGACCCGGGCGGAGAGACCCAGTACTTC. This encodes CATSQDPGGETQYF.

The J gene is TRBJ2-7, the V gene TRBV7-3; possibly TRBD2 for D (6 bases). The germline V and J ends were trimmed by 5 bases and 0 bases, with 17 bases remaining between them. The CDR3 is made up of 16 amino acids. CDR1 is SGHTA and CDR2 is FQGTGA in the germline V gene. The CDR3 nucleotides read TGTGCCAGCAGCCCCGATGCGGGACGGGCCTCCTACGAGCAGTACTTC. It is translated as CASSPDAGRASYEQYF.

The CDR3 DNA is TGCGCCAGCAGCCAAGGACTGAGGACAGCGGAATACGAGCAGTACTTC. Amino acid sequence: CASSQGLRTAEYEQYF. The genes are TRBV4-1 and TRBJ2-5, with D perhaps matching TRBD1 (6 bases). The tail of the sequence fits TRBJ2-7 better, so the J call may be wrong. Germline V lookup: CDR1 MGHRA, CDR2 YSYEKL. The CDR3 consists of 16 residues.

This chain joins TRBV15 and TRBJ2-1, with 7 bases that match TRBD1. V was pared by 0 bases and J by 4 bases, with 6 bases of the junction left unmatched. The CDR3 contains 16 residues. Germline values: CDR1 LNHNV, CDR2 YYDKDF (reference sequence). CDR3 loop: CATSRDIGTVYNEQFF. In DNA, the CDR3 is TGTGCCACCAGCAGAGATATCGGGACAGTATACAATGAGCAGTTCTTC.

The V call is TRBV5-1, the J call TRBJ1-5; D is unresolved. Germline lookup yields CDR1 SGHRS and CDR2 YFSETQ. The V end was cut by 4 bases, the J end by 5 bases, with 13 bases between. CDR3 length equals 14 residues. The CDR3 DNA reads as TGCGCCAGCAGCCCCTCTGACCGAGATCAGCCCCAGCATTTT. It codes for CASSPSDRDQPQHF.

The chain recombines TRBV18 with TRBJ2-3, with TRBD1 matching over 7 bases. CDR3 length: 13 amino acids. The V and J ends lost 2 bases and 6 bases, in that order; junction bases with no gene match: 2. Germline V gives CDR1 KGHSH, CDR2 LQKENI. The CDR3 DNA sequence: TGTGCCAGCTCACCAGACAGGGCCGATACGCAGTATTTT. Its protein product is CASSPDRADTQYF.

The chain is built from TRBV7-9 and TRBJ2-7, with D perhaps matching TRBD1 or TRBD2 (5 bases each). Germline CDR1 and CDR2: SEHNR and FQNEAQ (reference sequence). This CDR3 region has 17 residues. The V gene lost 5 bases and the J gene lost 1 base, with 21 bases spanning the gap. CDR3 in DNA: TGTGCCAGCAGCCCGGGACGGTCCTCTCTCCTTTCCTACGAGCAGTACTTC. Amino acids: CASSPGRSSLLSYEQYF.

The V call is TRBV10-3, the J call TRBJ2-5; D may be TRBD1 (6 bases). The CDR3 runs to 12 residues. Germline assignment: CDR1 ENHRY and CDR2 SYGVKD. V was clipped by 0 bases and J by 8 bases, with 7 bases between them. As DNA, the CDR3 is TGTGCCATCAGTGAGTCGGGACATACCCAGTACTTC. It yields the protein CAISESGHTQYF.

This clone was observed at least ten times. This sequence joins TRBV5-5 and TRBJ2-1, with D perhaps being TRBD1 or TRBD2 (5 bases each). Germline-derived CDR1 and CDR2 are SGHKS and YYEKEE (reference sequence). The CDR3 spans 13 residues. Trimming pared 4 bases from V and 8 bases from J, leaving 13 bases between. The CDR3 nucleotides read TGTGCCAGCAGCGAGGGGCCGGGCGATGAGCAGTTCTTC. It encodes CASSEGPGDEQFF.

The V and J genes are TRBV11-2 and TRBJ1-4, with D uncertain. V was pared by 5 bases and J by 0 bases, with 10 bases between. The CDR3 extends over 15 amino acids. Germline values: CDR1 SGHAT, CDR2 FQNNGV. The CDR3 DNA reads TGTGCCAGCAGCCTACAGAGAGCAACTAATGAAAAACTGTTTTTT. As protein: CASSLQRATNEKLFF.

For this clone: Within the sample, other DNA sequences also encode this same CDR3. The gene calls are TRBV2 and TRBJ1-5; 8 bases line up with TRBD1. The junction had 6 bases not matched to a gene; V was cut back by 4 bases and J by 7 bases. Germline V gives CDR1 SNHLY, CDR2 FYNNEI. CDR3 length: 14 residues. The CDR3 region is CASSGGQGGQPQHF. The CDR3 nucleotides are TGTGCCAGCAGTGGAGGACAGGGTGGCCAGCCCCAGCATTTT.

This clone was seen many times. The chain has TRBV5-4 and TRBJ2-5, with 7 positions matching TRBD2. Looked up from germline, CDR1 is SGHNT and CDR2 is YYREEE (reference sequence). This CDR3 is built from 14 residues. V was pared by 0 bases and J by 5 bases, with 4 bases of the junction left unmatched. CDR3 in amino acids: CASSLGGGKETQYF. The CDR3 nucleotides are TGTGCCAGCAGCTTGGGGGGAGGGAAGGAGACCCAGTACTTC.

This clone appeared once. The CDR3, as DNA: TGTGCCAGCAGTATAGGGGGAGGTAACTATGGCTACACCTTC. Encoded protein: CASSIGGGNYGYTF. The rearrangement uses TRBV6-1 and TRBJ1-2, with a weak D call TRBD1 (6 bases). The V and J ends lost 5 bases and 1 base respectively, with 11 bases between them. This CDR3 is 14 amino acids long. Looked up from germline, CDR1 is MNHNS and CDR2 is SASEGT.

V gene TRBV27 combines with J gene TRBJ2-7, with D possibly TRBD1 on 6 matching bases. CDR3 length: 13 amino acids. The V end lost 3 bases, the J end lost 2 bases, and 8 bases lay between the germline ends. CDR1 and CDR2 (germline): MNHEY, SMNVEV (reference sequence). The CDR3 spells CASSLTGTYEQYF. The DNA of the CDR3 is TGTGCCAGCAGTTTGACAGGTACCTACGAGCAGTACTTC.

The CDR3 reads CASSLQGAVYTF. In DNA, the CDR3 is TGTGCCAGCAGCCTCCAGGGGGCGGTCTACACCTTC. The chain joins TRBV7-2 to TRBJ1-2; 8 bases match TRBD1. The germline V gene has CDR1 SGHTA and CDR2 FQGNSA. The CDR3 has 12 amino acids. The V gene end was trimmed by 5 bases and the J gene end by 10 bases; junction bases not matched to a gene: 6.

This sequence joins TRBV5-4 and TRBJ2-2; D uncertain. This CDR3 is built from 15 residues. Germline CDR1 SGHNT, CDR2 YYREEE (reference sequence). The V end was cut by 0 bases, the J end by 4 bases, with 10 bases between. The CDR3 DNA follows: TGTGCCAGCAGCTTGGGAAGGTATAGCACCGGGGAGCTGTTTTTT. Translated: CASSLGRYSTGELFF.

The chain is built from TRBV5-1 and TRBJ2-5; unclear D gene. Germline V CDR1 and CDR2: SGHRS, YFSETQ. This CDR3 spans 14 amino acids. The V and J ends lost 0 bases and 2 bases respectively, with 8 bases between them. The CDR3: CASSLVWVQETQYF. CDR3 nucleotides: TGCGCCAGCAGCTTGGTCTGGGTACAAGAGACCCAGTACTTC.

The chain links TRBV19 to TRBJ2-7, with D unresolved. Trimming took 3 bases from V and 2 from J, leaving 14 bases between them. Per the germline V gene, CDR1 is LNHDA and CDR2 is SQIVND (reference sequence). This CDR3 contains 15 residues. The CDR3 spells CASSIVVLGTYEQYF. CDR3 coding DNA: TGTGCCAGTAGTATTGTGGTCCTAGGGACCTACGAGCAGTACTTC.

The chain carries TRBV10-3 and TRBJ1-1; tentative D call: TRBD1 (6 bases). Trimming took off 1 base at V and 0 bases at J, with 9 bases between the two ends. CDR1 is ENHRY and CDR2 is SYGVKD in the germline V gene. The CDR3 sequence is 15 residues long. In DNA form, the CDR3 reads TGTGCCATCAGTGAGTTCGGACAGCTGAACACTGAAGCTTTCTTT. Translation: CAISEFGQLNTEAFF.